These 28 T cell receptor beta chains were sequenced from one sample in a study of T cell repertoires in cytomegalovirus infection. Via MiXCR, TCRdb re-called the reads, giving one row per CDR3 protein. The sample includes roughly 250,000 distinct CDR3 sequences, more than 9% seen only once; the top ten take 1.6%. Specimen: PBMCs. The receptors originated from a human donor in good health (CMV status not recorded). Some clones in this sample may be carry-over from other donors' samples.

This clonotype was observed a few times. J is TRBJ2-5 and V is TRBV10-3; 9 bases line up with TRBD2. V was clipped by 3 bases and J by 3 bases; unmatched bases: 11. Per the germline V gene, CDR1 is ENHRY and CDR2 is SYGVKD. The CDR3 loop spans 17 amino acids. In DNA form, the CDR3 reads TGTGCCATCAGTGAAGGTAGCACGACTAGCGGTAAAGAGACCCAGTACTTC. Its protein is CAISEGSTTSGKETQYF.

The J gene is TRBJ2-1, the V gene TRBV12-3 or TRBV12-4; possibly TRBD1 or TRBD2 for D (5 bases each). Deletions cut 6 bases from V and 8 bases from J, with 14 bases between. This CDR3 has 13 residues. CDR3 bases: TGTGCCAGCAGACCCCGGGGCCTGCATGAGCAGTTCTTC. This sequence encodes CASRPRGLHEQFF.

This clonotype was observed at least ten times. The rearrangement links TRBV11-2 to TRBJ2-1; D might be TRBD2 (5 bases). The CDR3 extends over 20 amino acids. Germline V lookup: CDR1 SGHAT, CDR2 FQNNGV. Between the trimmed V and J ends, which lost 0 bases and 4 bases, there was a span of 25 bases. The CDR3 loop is CASSLDARASTTIRYNEQFF. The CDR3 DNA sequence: TGTGCCAGCAGCTTAGATGCGAGGGCAAGTACGACGATCCGGTACAATGAGCAGTTCTTC. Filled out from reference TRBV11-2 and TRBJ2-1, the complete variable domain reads EAGVAQSPRYKIIEKRQSVAFWCNPISGHATLYWYQQILGQGPKLLIQFQNNGVVDDSQLPKDRFSAERLKGVDSTLKIQPAKLEDSAVYLCASSLDARASTTIRYNEQFFGPGTRLTVL.

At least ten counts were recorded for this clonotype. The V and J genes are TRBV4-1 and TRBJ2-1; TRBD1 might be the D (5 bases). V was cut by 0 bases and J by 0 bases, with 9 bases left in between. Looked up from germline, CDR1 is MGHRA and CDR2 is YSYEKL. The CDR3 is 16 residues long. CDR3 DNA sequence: TGCGCCAGCAGCCAAGAACAGGTGGTCTCCTACAATGAGCAGTTCTTC. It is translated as CASSQEQVVSYNEQFF.

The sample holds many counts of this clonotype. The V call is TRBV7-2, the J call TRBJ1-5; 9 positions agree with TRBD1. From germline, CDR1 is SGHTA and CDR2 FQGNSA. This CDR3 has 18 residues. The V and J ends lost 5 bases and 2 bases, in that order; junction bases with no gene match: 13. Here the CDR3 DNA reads TGTGCCAGCAGCCCAGTCCCGGGACAGGGACTGGGCAATCAGCCCCAGCATTTT. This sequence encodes CASSPVPGQGLGNQPQHF.

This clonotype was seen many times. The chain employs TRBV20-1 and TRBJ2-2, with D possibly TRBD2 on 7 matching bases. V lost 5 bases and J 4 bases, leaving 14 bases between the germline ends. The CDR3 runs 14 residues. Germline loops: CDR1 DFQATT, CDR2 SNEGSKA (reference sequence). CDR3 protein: CSAYHRGATGELFF. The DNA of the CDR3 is TGCAGTGCTTACCACCGGGGGGCCACCGGGGAGCTGTTTTTT.

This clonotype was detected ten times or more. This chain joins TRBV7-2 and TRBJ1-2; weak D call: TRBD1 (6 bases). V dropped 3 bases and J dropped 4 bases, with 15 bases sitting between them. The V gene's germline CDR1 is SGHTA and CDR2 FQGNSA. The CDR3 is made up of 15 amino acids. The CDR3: CASSFRAAGVYGYTF. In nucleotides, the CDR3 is TGTGCCAGCAGCTTTCGGGCGGCAGGGGTCTATGGCTACACCTTC. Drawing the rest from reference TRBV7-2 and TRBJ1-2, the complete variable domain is GAGVSQSPSNKVTEKGKDVELRCDPISGHTALYWYRQSLGQGLEFLIYFQGNSAPDKSGLPSDRFSAERTGGSVSTLTIQRTQQEDSAVYLCASSFRAAGVYGYTFGSGTRLTVV.

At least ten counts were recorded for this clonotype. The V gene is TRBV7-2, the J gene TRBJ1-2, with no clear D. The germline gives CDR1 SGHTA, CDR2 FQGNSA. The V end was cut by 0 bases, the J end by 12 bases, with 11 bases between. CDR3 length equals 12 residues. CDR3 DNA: TGTGCCAGCAGCTTAGCGAGGACCGACCACACCTTC. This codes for CASSLARTDHTF.

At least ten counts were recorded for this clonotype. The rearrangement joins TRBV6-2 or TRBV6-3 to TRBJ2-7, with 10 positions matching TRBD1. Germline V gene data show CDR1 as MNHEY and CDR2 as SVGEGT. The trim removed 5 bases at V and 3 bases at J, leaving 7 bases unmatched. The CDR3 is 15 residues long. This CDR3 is CASSPEGQGHYEQYF. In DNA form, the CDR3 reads TGTGCCAGCAGTCCGGAGGGACAGGGGCACTACGAGCAGTACTTC.

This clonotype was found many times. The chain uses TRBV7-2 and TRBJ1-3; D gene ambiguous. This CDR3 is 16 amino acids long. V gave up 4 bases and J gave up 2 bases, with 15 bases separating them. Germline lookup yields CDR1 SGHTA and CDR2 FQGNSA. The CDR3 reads CASSSHDPGTGNTIYF. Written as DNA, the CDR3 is TGTGCCAGCAGCTCACATGACCCTGGCACTGGAAACACCATATATTTT.

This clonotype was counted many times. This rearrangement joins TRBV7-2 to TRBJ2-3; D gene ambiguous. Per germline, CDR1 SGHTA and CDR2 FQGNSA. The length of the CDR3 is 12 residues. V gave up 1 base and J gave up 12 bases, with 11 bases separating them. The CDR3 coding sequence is TGTGCCAGCAGCTTAGGCGGCGTCTCTCAGTATTTT. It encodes CASSLGGVSQYF.

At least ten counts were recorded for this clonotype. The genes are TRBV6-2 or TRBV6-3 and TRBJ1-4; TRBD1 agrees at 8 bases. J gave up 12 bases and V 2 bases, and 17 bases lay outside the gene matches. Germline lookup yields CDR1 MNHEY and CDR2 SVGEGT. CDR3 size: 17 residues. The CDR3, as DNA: TGTGCCAGCAGTTACGGGACAGGCGTAGTAATGAAAAGGGAACTGTTTTTT. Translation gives CASSYGTGVVMKRELFF.

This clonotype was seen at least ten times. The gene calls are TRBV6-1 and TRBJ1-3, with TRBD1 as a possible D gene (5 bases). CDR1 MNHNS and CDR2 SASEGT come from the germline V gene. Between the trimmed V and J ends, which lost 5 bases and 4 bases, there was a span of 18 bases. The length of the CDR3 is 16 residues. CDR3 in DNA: TGTGCCAGCAGTTCCCCTGCAGGGAATTCAGGAAACACCATATATTTT. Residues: CASSSPAGNSGNTIYF.

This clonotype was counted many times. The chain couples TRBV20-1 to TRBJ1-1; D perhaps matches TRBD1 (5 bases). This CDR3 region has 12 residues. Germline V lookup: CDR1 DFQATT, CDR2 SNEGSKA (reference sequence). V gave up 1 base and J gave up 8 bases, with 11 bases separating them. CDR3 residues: CSARGRWTEAFF. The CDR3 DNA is TGCAGTGCTAGAGGGCGGTGGACAGAAGCTTTCTTT.

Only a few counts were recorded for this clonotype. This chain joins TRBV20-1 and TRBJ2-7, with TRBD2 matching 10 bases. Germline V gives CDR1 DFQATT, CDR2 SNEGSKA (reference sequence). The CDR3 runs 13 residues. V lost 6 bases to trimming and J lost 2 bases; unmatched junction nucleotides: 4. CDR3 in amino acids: CSARTSGPYEQYF. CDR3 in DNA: TGCAGTGCAAGGACTAGCGGCCCCTACGAGCAGTACTTC.

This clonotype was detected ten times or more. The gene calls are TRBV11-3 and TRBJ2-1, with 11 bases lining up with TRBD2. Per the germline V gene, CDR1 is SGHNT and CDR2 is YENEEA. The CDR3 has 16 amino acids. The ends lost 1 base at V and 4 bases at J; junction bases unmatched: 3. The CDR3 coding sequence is TGTGCCAGCAGCTTAGGGGGACTAGCGGCATACAATGAGCAGTTCTTC. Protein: CASSLGGLAAYNEQFF.

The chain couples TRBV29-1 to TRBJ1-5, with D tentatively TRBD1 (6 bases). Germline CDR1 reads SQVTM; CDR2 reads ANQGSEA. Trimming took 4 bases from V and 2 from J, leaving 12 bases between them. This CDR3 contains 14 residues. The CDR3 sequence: CSVVPTGRNQPQHF. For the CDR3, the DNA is TGCAGCGTTGTCCCTACAGGGCGCAATCAGCCCCAGCATTTT. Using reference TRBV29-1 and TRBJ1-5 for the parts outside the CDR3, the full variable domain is SAVISQKPSRDICQRGTSLTIQCQVDSQVTMMFWYRQQPGQSLTLIATANQGSEATYESGFVIDKFPISRPNLTFSTLTVSNMSPEDSSIYLCSVVPTGRNQPQHFGDGTRLSIL.

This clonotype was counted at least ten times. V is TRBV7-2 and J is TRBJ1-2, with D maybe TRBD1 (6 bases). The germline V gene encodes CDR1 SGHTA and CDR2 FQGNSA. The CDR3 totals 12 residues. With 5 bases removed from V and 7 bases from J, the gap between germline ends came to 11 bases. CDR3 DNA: TGTGCCAGCAGCGTAGGGGGTCGTGGCTACACCTTC. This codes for CASSVGGRGYTF.

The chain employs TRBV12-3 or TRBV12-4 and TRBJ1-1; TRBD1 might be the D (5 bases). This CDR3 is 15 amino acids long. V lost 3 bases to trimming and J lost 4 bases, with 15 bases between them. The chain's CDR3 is CASSFWESGGTEAFF. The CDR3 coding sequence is TGTGCCAGCAGTTTCTGGGAGAGCGGGGGCACTGAAGCTTTCTTT.

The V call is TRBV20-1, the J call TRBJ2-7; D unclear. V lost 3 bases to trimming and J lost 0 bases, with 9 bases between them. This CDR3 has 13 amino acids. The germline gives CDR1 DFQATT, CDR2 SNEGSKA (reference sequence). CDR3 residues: CSASISSSYEQYF. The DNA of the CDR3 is TGCAGTGCTAGTATCTCAAGCTCCTACGAGCAGTACTTC.

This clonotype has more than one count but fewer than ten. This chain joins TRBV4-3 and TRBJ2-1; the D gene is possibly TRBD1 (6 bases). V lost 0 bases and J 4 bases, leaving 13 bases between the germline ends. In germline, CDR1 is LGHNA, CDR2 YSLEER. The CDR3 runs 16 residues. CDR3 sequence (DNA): TGCGCCAGCAGCCAAGAGGGGGCAGGGGCATACAATGAGCAGTTCTTC. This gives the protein CASSQEGAGAYNEQFF.

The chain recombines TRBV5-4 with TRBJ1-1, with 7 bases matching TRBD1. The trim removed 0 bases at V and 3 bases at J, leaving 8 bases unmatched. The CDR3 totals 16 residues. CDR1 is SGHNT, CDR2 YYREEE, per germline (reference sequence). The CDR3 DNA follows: TGTGCCAGCAGCTTGGCCACGACAGGGCGGTACACTGAAGCTTTCTTT. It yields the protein CASSLATTGRYTEAFF.

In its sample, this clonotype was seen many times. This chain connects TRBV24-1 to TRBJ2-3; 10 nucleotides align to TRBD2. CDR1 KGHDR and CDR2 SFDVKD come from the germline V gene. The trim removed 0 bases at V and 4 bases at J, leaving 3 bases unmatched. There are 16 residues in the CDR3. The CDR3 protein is CATSDLSSGSSDTQYF. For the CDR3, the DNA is TGTGCCACCAGTGATTTGTCTAGCGGGAGCTCAGATACGCAGTATTTT.

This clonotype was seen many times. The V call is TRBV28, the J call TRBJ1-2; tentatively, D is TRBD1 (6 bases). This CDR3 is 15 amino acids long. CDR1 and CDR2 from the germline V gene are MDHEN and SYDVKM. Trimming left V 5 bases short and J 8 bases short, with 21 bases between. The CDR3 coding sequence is TGTGCCAGCAGTCTATCCCGACAGGCTTTAGTCGGCTACACCTTC. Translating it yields CASSLSRQALVGYTF.

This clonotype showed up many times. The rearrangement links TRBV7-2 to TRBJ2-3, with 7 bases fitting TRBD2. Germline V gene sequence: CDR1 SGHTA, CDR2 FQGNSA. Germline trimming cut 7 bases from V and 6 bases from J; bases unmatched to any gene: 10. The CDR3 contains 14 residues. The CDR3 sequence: CASTLSGPQDTQYF. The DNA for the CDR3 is TGTGCCAGCACCCTTAGCGGGCCTCAGGATACGCAGTATTTT. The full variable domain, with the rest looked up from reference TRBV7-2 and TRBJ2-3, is GAGVSQSPSNKVTEKGKDVELRCDPISGHTALYWYRQSLGQGLEFLIYFQGNSAPDKSGLPSDRFSAERTGGSVSTLTIQRTQQEDSAVYLCASTLSGPQDTQYFGPGTRLTVL.

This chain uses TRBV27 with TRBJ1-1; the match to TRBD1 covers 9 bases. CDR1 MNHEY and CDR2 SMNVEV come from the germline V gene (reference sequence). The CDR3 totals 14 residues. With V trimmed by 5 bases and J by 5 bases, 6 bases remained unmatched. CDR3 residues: CASSQQGARTEAFF. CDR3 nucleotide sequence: TGTGCCAGCAGTCAACAGGGGGCGAGAACTGAAGCTTTCTTT.

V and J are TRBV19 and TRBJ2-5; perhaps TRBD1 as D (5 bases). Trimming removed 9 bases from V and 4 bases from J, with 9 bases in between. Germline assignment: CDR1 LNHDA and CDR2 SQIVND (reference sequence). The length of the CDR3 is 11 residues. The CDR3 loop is CASRQGETQYF. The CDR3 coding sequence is TGTGCCAGCCGGCAGGGAGAGACCCAGTACTTC.

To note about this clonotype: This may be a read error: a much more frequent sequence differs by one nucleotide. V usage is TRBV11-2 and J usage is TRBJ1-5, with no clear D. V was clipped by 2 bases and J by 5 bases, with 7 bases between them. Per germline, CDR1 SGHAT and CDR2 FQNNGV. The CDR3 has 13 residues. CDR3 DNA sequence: TGTGCCAGCAGCTTATCAGACCATCAGCCCCAGCATTTT. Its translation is CASSLSDHQPQHF.